Listed below are T cell receptor beta chains from one sample, sequenced in a study of blood T cell repertoires in COVID-19. Profiled with immunoSEQ multiplex PCR; TCRdb holds only in-frame clones, not every one. The table includes about 220,000 clones, about 86% detected once. The sample was PBMCs or T cells enriched from blood (not recorded which). The receptors shown here come from a woman in her thirties or forties with acute COVID-19. CDR3s include the opening cysteine and the closing phenylalanine or tryptophan. Fields, in order: CDR3 protein, CDR3 length, J gene, V gene.

cdr3_aa: CASSPKVQAENTEAFF; cdr3_length: 16; j_call: TRBJ1-1; v_call: TRBV7-8
cdr3_aa: CASSWVTSTSSYNEQFF; cdr3_length: 17; j_call: TRBJ2-1; v_call: TRBV7-6
cdr3_aa: CASSLEALMYGYEQYF; cdr3_length: 16; j_call: TRBJ2-7; v_call: TRBV5-1
cdr3_aa: CASSQQQESSYNSPLHF; cdr3_length: 17; j_call: TRBJ1-6; v_call: TRBV3-1/TRBV3-2
cdr3_aa: CASSRRLAGGNEQYF; cdr3_length: 15; j_call: TRBJ2-7; v_call: TRBV3-1/TRBV3-2
cdr3_aa: CASSLVSGGRYEQYF; cdr3_length: 15; j_call: TRBJ2-7; v_call: TRBV7-2
cdr3_aa: CASSSTATNTGELFF; cdr3_length: 15; j_call: TRBJ2-2; v_call: TRBV18
cdr3_aa: CASSPSAAPYNEQFF; cdr3_length: 15; j_call: TRBJ2-1; v_call: TRBV7-2
cdr3_aa: CASSSRTTGFEQYF; cdr3_length: 14; j_call: TRBJ2-7; v_call: TRBV28
cdr3_aa: CATSSSGINLNEQYF; cdr3_length: 15; j_call: TRBJ2-7; v_call: TRBV15
cdr3_aa: CASSTWTDLNQPQHF; cdr3_length: 15; j_call: TRBJ1-5; v_call: TRBV19
cdr3_aa: CASSYRNRGDTGELFF; cdr3_length: 16; j_call: TRBJ2-2; v_call: TRBV5-8
cdr3_aa: CSALQGGGYTF; cdr3_length: 11; j_call: TRBJ1-2; v_call: TRBV20-1
cdr3_aa: CASSWEGSNTGELFF; cdr3_length: 15; j_call: TRBJ2-2; v_call: TRBV6-5
cdr3_aa: CASSDGGGWGNQPQHF; cdr3_length: 16; j_call: TRBJ1-5; v_call: TRBV6-2/TRBV6-3
cdr3_aa: CASSRQGRVNSPLHF; cdr3_length: 15; j_call: TRBJ1-6; v_call: TRBV5-6
cdr3_aa: CATGGLGETQYF; cdr3_length: 12; j_call: TRBJ2-5; v_call: TRBV11-2
cdr3_aa: CAWSFSFYTGELFF; cdr3_length: 14; j_call: TRBJ2-2; v_call: TRBV30
cdr3_aa: CASRAWEGSGNTIYF; cdr3_length: 15; j_call: TRBJ1-3; v_call: TRBV19
cdr3_aa: CASSLGQPNEKLFF; cdr3_length: 14; j_call: TRBJ1-4; v_call: TRBV5-1
cdr3_aa: CASSFAVGADTEAFF; cdr3_length: 15; j_call: TRBJ1-1; v_call: TRBV7-9
cdr3_aa: CASSLGASGTDTQYF; cdr3_length: 15; j_call: TRBJ2-3; v_call: TRBV5-4
cdr3_aa: CASSLGKRGGAYNEQFF; cdr3_length: 17; j_call: TRBJ2-1; v_call: TRBV5-1
cdr3_aa: CASSVAVSSTDTQYF; cdr3_length: 15; j_call: TRBJ2-3; v_call: TRBV9
cdr3_aa: CASRSSGSLHNEQFF; cdr3_length: 15; j_call: TRBJ2-1; v_call: TRBV28
cdr3_aa: CASSLGTGGADTQYF; cdr3_length: 15; j_call: TRBJ2-3; v_call: TRBV28
cdr3_aa: CASTQQASGGTDTQYF; cdr3_length: 16; j_call: TRBJ2-3; v_call: TRBV7-2
cdr3_aa: CAWPPWWGDYGYTF; cdr3_length: 14; j_call: TRBJ1-2; v_call: TRBV30
cdr3_aa: CASSSARAQETQYF; cdr3_length: 14; j_call: TRBJ2-5; v_call: TRBV7-9
cdr3_aa: CATSSLYGYTF; cdr3_length: 11; j_call: TRBJ1-2; v_call: TRBV3-1/TRBV3-2
cdr3_aa: CASSPGQGGNSPLHF; cdr3_length: 15; j_call: TRBJ1-6; v_call: TRBV6-5
cdr3_aa: CASSLPAGGPTGELFF; cdr3_length: 16; j_call: TRBJ2-2; v_call: TRBV19
cdr3_aa: CASSDTDQPQHF; cdr3_length: 12; j_call: TRBJ1-5; v_call: TRBV10-1
cdr3_aa: CSVEGGLGSDTEAFF; cdr3_length: 15; j_call: TRBJ1-1; v_call: TRBV29-1
cdr3_aa: CASGPGGPGTGELFF; cdr3_length: 15; j_call: TRBJ2-2; v_call: TRBV12-5